This is a list of T cell receptor beta chains from one sample in a study of blood T cell repertoires in COVID-19. The assay was immunoSEQ multiplex PCR, and TCRdb's table has in-frame clones only and misses some. The table records fewer than 350,000 clones, about 91% of them present only once. Sequenced material: peripheral blood. All receptors come from a woman aged 25 to 39 with COVID-19, enrolled during active disease. Both conserved end residues are part of each CDR3. A D gene is named only where the DNA matches it firmly. Size is omitted from some rows. Given values are once, few, many or a class for expanded clones.

D gene	V gene	clone size	J gene	CDR3 DNA	CDR3 protein
-	TRBV5-5	-	TRBJ1-5	TGTGCCAGCAGTATGGGGCAGGGTCAGCCCCAGCATTTT	CASSMGQGQPQHF
-	TRBV3-1/TRBV3-2	-	TRBJ1-2	TGTGCCAGCAGCCAAGATAGCAGTCACACCTTC	CASSQDSSHTF
-	TRBV5-1	few	TRBJ2-2	TGCGCCAGCAGCTTGAGTAGATATACCGGGGAGCTGTTTTTT	CASSLSRYTGELFF
TRBD1	TRBV6-6	-	TRBJ1-2	TGTGCCAGCAGTCTTATGGTAGACAGGGGGCATGGCTACACCTTC	CASSLMVDRGHGYTF
-	TRBV18	-	TRBJ1-1	TGTGCCAGCTCACCTAATAGGTGGACAGACTTGAACACTGAAGCTTTCTTT	CASSPNRWTDLNTEAFF
TRBD1	TRBV27	-	TRBJ2-5	TGTGCCAGCAGTTCTACAGGGGACGAGACCCAGTACTTC	CASSSTGDETQYF
TRBD1	TRBV4-1	-	TRBJ1-1	TGCGCCAGTGCTCCTGAGGGGGCGAACACTGAAGCTTTCTTT	CASAPEGANTEAFF
TRBD1	TRBV6-1	-	TRBJ1-2	TGTGCCAGCAGTGAAGGAGATGACAGGGGGTGGGGTGGCTACACCTTC	CASSEGDDRGWGGYTF
TRBD2	TRBV6-4	-	TRBJ2-1	TGTGCCAGCAGCCCCCGGGGCGGACTAGAAGGGCTCGGTGAGCAGTTCTTC	CASSPRGGLEGLGEQFF
TRBD1	TRBV2	few	TRBJ1-6	TGTGCCAGCATCCGGGACAGGGACTCACCCCTCCACTTT	CASIRDRDSPLHF
-	TRBV7-9	-	TRBJ1-2	TGTGCCAGCAGCCCCTTTGAGGACTATGGCTACACCTTC	CASSPFEDYGYTF
TRBD1	TRBV19	once	TRBJ1-2	TGTGCCAGTAGTCTCGACAGGGTTTTGGCTGGCTACACCTTC	CASSLDRVLAGYTF
TRBD1	TRBV3-1/TRBV3-2	-	TRBJ1-2	TGTGCCAGCAGCAGGGGACAGCCCTATGGCTACACCTTC	CASSRGQPYGYTF
TRBD1	TRBV5-1	-	TRBJ1-2	TGCGCCAGCAGCTTGTTCGGGACAGGCGGCTACACCTTC	CASSLFGTGGYTF
-	TRBV20-1	few	TRBJ1-1	TGCAGTACCCCACCGGGGACTGAAGCTTTCTTT	CSTPPGTEAFF
TRBD2	TRBV6-2/TRBV6-3	-	TRBJ2-1	TGTGCCAGCAGTGTCACTAGCGTGGATCCGCAGTTCTTC	CASSVTSVDPQFF
-	TRBV19	-	TRBJ1-1	TGTGCCAGTAGTATAGGTTTAGGGGGCACTGAAGCTTTCTTT	CASSIGLGGTEAFF
TRBD1	TRBV10-3	-	TRBJ2-5	TGTGCCATCAGTGGAGGGAGCGGGACAGGGGGCGGAGAGACCCAGTACTTC	CAISGGSGTGGGETQYF
-	TRBV7-7	-	TRBJ1-3	TGTGCCGCAGCCATGGGAGCCTCTGGAAACACCATATATTTT	CAAAMGASGNTIYF
-	TRBV9	-	TRBJ1-1	TGTGCCAGCAGCGTACGAGAGAACACTGAAGCTTTCTTT	CASSVRENTEAFF
-	TRBV27	-	TRBJ1-6	TGTGCCAGCAGCGATCGACAGTCGAGCTCCTATAATTCACCCCTCCACTTT	CASSDRQSSSYNSPLHF
TRBD2	TRBV6-6	-	TRBJ2-5	TGTGCCGCTGGGGCTCCAACTAGCGGGGGAACCCAGTACTTC	CAAGAPTSGGTQYF
-	TRBV7-2	-	TRBJ1-1	TGTGCCAGCAGCCCCTGGGGGACTTCGAACACTGAAGCTTTCTTT	CASSPWGTSNTEAFF
-	TRBV28	once	TRBJ1-2	TGTGCCAGCCTTCGGGGGGTGGGTGGCTACACCTTC	CASLRGVGGYTF
-	TRBV9	-	TRBJ2-3	TGTGCCAGCAGCGTAGGCGGCACAGATACGCAGTATTTT	CASSVGGTDTQYF
-	TRBV25-1	-	TRBJ1-6	TGTGCCAGCAGTGAGACAGGCCACGCTTCACCCCTCCACTTT	CASSETGHASPLHF
-	TRBV27	-	TRBJ2-5	TGTGCCAGCAGTTTAGGCGGGACCCAGTACTTC	CASSLGGTQYF
TRBD1	TRBV12-5	few	TRBJ1-2	TGTGCTAGTGGTCTCGGGACAGCTAACTATGGCTACACCTTC	CASGLGTANYGYTF
TRBD2	TRBV2	-	TRBJ2-1	TGTGCCAGCAGTGAAGAAGCGGGGACCTACAATGAGCAGTTCTTC	CASSEEAGTYNEQFF
-	TRBV11-1	-	TRBJ1-3	TGTGCCAGCAGCTTCCGCGGGATCTCTGGAAACACCATATATTTT	CASSFRGISGNTIYF
-	TRBV9	once	TRBJ1-2	TGTGCCAGCAGCGTAGATGTTGTGGTGGGGGCGTTTGGCTACACCTTC	CASSVDVVVGAFGYTF
-	TRBV5-4	-	TRBJ1-1	TGTGCCAGCAGCTGGTTAGTGGGCGGGGGGGCCACTGAAGCTTTCTTT	CASSWLVGGGATEAFF
-	TRBV9	-	TRBJ1-5	TGTGCCAGCAGCGTAGGTCCAGGGGGCAATCAGCCCCAGCATTTT	CASSVGPGGNQPQHF
TRBD2	TRBV4-2	-	TRBJ2-5	TGTGCCAGCAGCCAAGGAACTAGCGGGGACAGGTACCAAGAGACCCAGTACTTC	CASSQGTSGDRYQETQYF
-	TRBV21-1	-	TRBJ2-3	TGTGCCAGCAGCACACAATATTATACGCAGTATTTT	CASSTQYYTQYF
-	TRBV5-1	-	TRBJ1-3	TGCGCCAGCAGCCCCGGAGCCAGAAGCTCTGGAAACACCATATATTTT	CASSPGARSSGNTIYF
-	TRBV5-5	-	TRBJ2-5	TGTGCCAGCAGCTTGGCACAGGCAGTAGAGACCCAGTACTTC	CASSLAQAVETQYF
-	TRBV6-2/TRBV6-3	-	TRBJ2-7	TGTGCCAGCAGTTACCCAGTCAGGGAGCAGTACTTC	CASSYPVREQYF
-	TRBV7-8	-	TRBJ1-2	TGTGCCAGCAGCTTAAATCGCGGGGGCTATGGCTACACCTTC	CASSLNRGGYGYTF
-	TRBV19	-	TRBJ1-6	TGTGCCAGTAGTGAGAGCTCCTATAATTCACCCCTCCACTTT	CASSESSYNSPLHF
TRBD2	TRBV5-4	-	TRBJ2-5	TGTGCCAGCAGCTTGGAAGCGGGGGCCCAAGAGACCCAGTACTTC	CASSLEAGAQETQYF
-	TRBV11-2	few	TRBJ1-2	TGTGCCAGCAGCTTGAAGCGGTTCCAGTATGGCTACACCTTC	CASSLKRFQYGYTF
TRBD1	TRBV4-2	-	TRBJ1-2	TGTGCCAGCAGCCAGGGGACAGCCCCTACCTATGGCTACACCTTC	CASSQGTAPTYGYTF
-	TRBV7-9	few	TRBJ2-6	TGTGCCAGCAGCTTAGCGGGCAGTGGGGCCAACGTCCTGACTTTC	CASSLAGSGANVLTF
TRBD1	TRBV19	-	TRBJ1-2	TGTGCCAGTAGTATAAGGGCGGGACAGGGGGGCTACACCTTC	CASSIRAGQGGYTF
-	TRBV9	few	TRBJ1-1	TGTGCCAGCAGCGTAGAAGGGGTCGATGAAGCTTTCTTT	CASSVEGVDEAFF
-	TRBV13	-	TRBJ1-2	TGTGCCAGCAGCTTAGGATATAATGGCTACACCTTC	CASSLGYNGYTF
-	TRBV7-9	-	TRBJ1-2	TGTGCCAGCAGCTTAGAATCGGGTGCAAGCGGCTATGGCTACACCTTC	CASSLESGASGYGYTF
-	TRBV27	once	TRBJ2-7	TGTGCCAGCAGTTACCAGGGAGGCGAGCAGTACTTC	CASSYQGGEQYF
TRBD1	TRBV9	-	TRBJ2-7	TGTGCCAGCAGCGTCGCCGGGACAGGCTACGAGCAGTACTTC	CASSVAGTGYEQYF
-	TRBV11-2	-	TRBJ2-1	TGTGCCAGCAGCTTAGATAGGGGGGGGATGGATGAGCAGTTCTTC	CASSLDRGGMDEQFF
-	TRBV7-9	once	TRBJ1-6	TGTGCCAGCAGCCCGGGACAAATCGGGCCACCCCTCCACTTT	CASSPGQIGPPLHF
TRBD1	TRBV5-1	-	TRBJ1-6	TGCGCCAGCAGCTTGGGGGCAGGGGGGCTGTCACCCCTCCACTTT	CASSLGAGGLSPLHF
-	TRBV11-2	few	TRBJ2-3	TGTGCCAGCAGAACACAGGGTACTCCGGATTTT	CASRTQGTPDF